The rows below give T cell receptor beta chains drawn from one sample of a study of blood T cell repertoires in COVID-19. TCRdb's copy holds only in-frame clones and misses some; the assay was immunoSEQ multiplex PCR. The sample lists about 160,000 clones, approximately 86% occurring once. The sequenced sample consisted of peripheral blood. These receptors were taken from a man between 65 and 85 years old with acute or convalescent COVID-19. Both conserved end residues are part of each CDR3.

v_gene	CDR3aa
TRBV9	CASSSGHVADTQYF
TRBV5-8	CASSLGLPPYEQYF
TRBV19	CASWDTSYGYTF
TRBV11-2	CASSLSDDYYNEQFF
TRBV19	CASGPGQLPYNEQFF
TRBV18	CASSPEPYEQYF
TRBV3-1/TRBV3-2	CATSEETENTGELFF
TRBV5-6	CASSSRTGGPDTQYF
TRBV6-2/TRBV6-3	CASSRQYNEQFF
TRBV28	CASNSGAGEQYF
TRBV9	CASSVGGSSSTDTQYF
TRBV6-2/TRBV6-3	CASSIGTSEIQETQYF
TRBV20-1	CSASRLPEQYF
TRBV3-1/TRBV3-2	CASSQGLPTAGRTGELFF
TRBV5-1	CASSLGQGPNTGELFF
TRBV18	CASSPGTGVTGELFF
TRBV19	CASSPEGQGIYEQYF
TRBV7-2	CASSLVPAGGRTDTQYF
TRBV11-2	CASSLDMGSVTDTQYF
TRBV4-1	CASSQVRGLAGNTGELFF
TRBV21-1	CASSKLPRDCSSYEQYF
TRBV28	CASSWTSGVEQFF
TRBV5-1	CASSPSLGTGGEKLFF
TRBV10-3	CAISESGTGRYF
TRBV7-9	CASSLLGSAEAFF
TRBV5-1	CASSLAGGGTDTQYF
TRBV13	CASSLVLRGDTEAFF
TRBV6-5	CASSPGHSGTYEQYF
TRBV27	CATTGLAVNEQFF
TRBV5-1	CASSLAGTSGSISDTQYF
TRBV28	CASTSRSSGNTIYF
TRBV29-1	CSVARQYNEQFF
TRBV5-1	CASSPSGGNYEQYF
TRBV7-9	CASSSYRAQTGDTQYF
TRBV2	CASGGEETQYF
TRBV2	CASKSLTSGGYEQYF
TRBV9	CASSPREGGRQFF
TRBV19	CASTSPQGPGGTDTQYF
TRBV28	CASSLPLTEGYTF
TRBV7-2	CASSGGTGSLNTEAFF
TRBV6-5	CASSRPRHLGELFF
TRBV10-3	CAISETQGMSSYNSPLHF